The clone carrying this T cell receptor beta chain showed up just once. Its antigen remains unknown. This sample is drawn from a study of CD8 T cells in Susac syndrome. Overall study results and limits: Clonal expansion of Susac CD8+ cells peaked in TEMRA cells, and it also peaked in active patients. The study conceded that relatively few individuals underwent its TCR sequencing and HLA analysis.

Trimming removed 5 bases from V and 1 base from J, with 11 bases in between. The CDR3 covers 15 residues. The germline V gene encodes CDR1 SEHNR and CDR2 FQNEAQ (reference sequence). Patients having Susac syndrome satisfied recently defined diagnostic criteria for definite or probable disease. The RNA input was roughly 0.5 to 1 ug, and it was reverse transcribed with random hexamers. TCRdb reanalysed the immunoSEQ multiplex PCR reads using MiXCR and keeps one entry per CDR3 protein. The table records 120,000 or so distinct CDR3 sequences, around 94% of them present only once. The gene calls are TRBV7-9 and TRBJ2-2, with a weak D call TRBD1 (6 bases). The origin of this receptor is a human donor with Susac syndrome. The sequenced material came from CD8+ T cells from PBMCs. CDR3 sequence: CASSRSTGNTGELFF. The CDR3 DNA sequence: TGTGCCAGCAGCCGCTCGACAGGGAACACCGGGGAGCTGTTTTTT.